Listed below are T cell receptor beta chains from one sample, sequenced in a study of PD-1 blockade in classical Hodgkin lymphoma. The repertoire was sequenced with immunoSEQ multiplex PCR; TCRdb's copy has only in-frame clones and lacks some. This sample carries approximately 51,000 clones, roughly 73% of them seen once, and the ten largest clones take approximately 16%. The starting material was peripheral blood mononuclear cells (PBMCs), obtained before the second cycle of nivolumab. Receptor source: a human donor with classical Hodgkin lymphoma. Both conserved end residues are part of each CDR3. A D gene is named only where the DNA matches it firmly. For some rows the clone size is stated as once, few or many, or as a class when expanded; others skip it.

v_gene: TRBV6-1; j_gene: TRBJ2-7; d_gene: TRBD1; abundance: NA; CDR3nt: TGTGCCAGCAGTGAAGTCGGGACAGCCTACGAGCAGTACTTC; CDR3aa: CASSEVGTAYEQYF
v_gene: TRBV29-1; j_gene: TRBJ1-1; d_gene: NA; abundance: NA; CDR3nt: TGCAGCGTCGCCCAGACGAACACTGAAGCTTTCTTT; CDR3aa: CSVAQTNTEAFF
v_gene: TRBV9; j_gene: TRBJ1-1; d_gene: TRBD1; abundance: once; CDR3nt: TGTGCCAGCAGCCCGGGGACAGGGGGCCCCGAAGCTTTCTTT; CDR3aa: CASSPGTGGPEAFF
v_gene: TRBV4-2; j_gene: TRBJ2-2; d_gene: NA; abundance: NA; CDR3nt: TGTGCCAGCAGCTCAGGGTTATCAGGAATAAACACCGGGGAGCTGTTTTTT; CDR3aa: CASSSGLSGINTGELFF
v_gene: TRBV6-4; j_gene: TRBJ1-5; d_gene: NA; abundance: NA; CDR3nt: TGTGCCAGCAGTGACTCGGGGGAGCCCAATCAGCCCCAGCATTTT; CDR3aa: CASSDSGEPNQPQHF
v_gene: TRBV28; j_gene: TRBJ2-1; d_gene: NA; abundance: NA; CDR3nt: TGTGCCAGCAGAACTCGGGAGTCCCCTACTTACAATGAGCAGTTCTTC; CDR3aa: CASRTRESPTYNEQFF
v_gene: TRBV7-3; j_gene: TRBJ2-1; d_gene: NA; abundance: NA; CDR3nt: TGTGCCAGCAGCTTAAGGGGGGGCTATGAGCAGTTCTTC; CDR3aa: CASSLRGGYEQFF
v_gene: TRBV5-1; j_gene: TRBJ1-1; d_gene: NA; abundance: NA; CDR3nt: TGCGCCAGCAGCTTGGATACAGGTCGTTTGAACACTGAAGCTTTCTTT; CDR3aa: CASSLDTGRLNTEAFF
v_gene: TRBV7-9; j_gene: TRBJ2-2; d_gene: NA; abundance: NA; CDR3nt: TGTGCCAGCACTATTTTATCCGGGGAGCTGTTTTTT; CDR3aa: CASTILSGELFF
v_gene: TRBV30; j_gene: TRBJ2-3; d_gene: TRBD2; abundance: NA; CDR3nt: TGTGCCTGGAGTCTTTGGGGGGGAGGCACAGATACGCAGTATTTT; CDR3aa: CAWSLWGGGTDTQYF
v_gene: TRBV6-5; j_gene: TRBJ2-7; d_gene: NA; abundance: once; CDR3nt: TGTGCCAGCAGTTACTCAGGCTCCTACGAGCAGTACTTC; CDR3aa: CASSYSGSYEQYF
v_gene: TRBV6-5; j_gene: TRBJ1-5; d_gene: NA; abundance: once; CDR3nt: TGTGCCAGCAGTTACTCGAGCAATCAGCCCCAGCATTTT; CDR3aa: CASSYSSNQPQHF
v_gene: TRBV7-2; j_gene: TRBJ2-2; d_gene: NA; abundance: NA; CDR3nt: TGTGCCAGCAGCTTAGCTAGCAGCCACACCGGGGAGCTGTTTTTT; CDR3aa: CASSLASSHTGELFF
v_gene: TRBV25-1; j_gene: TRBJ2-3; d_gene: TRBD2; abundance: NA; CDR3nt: TGTGCCAGCAGTGAATTGGGACTAGCGGGCACCCCGCAGTATTTT; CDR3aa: CASSELGLAGTPQYF
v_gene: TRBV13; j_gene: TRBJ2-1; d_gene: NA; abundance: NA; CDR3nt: TGTGCCAGCGAGCCCGACAGGGCCGGGGGTCATGGGCAGTTCTTC; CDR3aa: CASEPDRAGGHGQFF
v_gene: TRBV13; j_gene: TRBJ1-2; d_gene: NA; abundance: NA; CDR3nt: TGTGCCAGCAGCTCCTCGGGGAGGGCCGGTAACTATGGCTACACCTTC; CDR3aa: CASSSSGRAGNYGYTF
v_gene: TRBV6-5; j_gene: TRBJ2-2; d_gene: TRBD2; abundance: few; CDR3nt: TGTGCCAGCAGTTTTGGGGCGGGAGCCACCGGGGAGCTGTTTTTT; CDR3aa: CASSFGAGATGELFF
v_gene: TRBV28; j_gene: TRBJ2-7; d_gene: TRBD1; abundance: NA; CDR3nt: TGTGCCAGCAGTACCCAGGGACAGGGGGCTCGCTACGAGCAGTACTTC; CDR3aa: CASSTQGQGARYEQYF
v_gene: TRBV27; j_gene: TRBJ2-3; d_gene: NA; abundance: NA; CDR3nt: TGTGCCAGCAGTTTCTATGGGGTGTCCACAGATACGCAGTATTTT; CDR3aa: CASSFYGVSTDTQYF
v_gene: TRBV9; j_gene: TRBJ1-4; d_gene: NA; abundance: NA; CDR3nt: TGTGCCAGCAGCGTACGGGGAGGGGGTAATGAAAAACTGTTTTTT; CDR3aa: CASSVRGGGNEKLFF
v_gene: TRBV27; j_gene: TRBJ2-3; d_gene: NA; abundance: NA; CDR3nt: TGTGCCAGCAGTCTGGGGAAGGGAGAACTCGATACGCAGTATTTT; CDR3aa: CASSLGKGELDTQYF
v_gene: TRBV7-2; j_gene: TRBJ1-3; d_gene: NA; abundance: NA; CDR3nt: TGTGCCAGCAGCAAAGACCGGGGGGGAAACACCATATATTTT; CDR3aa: CASSKDRGGNTIYF
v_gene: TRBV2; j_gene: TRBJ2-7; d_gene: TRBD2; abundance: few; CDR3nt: TGTGCCAGCAGGACTAGCGGGGGGGGCTACGAGCAGTACTTC; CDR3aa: CASRTSGGGYEQYF
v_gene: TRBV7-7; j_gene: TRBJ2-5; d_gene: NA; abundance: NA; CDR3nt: TGTGCTAGCAGCTATGGGGGAGAAGAGACCCAGTACTTC; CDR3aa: CASSYGGEETQYF
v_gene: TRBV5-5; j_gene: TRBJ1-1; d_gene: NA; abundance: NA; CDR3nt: TGTGCCAGCAATCTCGATCCCGGCAGGGCCTTGAACACTGAAGCTTTCTTT; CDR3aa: CASNLDPGRALNTEAFF
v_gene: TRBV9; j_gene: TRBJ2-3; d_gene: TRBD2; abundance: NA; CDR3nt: TGTGCCAGCAGCCGAACGACTAGCCGTGGCACAGATACGCAGTATTTT; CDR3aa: CASSRTTSRGTDTQYF
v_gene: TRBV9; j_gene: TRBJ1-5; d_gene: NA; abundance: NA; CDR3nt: TGTGCCAGCAGCGTAGCGGTCGGTCAGCCCCAGCATTTT; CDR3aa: CASSVAVGQPQHF